The 3 T cell receptor beta chains below come from one sample, sequenced in a study of Graves' ophthalmopathy and Graves' hyperthyroidism. Amplification from RNA transcripts yielded the TCR beta CDR3 regions. HTBI-primed RT-PCR formed the first round, and a multiplex PCR formed the second. Each CDR3 protein is one row after TCRdb ran MiXCR on the multiplex PCR reads. There are 500,000 to 700,000 distinct CDR3 sequences in the sample; less than 40% occur only once, and 4% to 5% lies in the top ten. Material: peripheral blood or thyroid tissue (not recorded which). All receptors come from an adult man with Graves' hyperthyroidism.

This clonotype was seen just once. One end of the junction is discordant with germline, which a read error may explain. The chain carries TRBV12-3 or TRBV12-4 and TRBJ2-2; 9 bases agree with TRBD1. The CDR3 loop spans 16 amino acids. The CDR3 protein is CASSRDRVLEAGGLFF. DNA of the CDR3: TGTGCCAGCAGTAGGGACAGGGTTCTTGAGGCCGGGGGGCTGTTTTTT.

Ten or more counts support this clonotype. The chain couples TRBV20-1 to TRBJ1-4; D not certain. Germline loops: CDR1 DFQATT, CDR2 SNEGSKA (reference sequence). V shed 0 bases and J shed 7 bases, with 12 bases lying between them. CDR3 size: 14 residues. The CDR3 protein is CSARDYVTGEKLFF. CDR3 bases: TGCAGTGCTAGAGATTATGTCACGGGTGAAAAACTGTTTTTT.

The chain links TRBV7-9 to TRBJ2-6; 7 bases agree with TRBD2. V shed 5 bases and J 4 bases; nucleotides not matched to a gene: 2. Germline-derived CDR1 and CDR2 are SEHNR and FQNEAQ (reference sequence). CDR3 size: 14 residues. CDR3 sequence: CASSDSGGANVLTF. CDR3 bases: TGTGCCAGCAGCGATAGCGGGGGGGCCAACGTCCTGACTTTC.